The 27 T cell receptor beta chains listed next were all sequenced from one sample in a study of shared T cell receptors in the human thymus. Generated by immunoSEQ multiplex PCR, the TCRdb table keeps only in-frame clones and is missing some. Of roughly 410,000 clones in the sample, 95% were seen once. Sequencing input: thymocytes. All receptors come from a human donor.

V is TRBV30 and J is TRBJ2-1, with 10 bases lining up with TRBD1. There are 13 residues in the CDR3. Per the germline V gene, CDR1 is GTSNPN and CDR2 is SVGIG (reference sequence). V shed 1 base and J 14 bases; nucleotides not matched to a gene: 8. The CDR3, as DNA: TGTGCCTGGAGTGGAGAGGACAGGGGGATTGAGTTCTTC. Its translation is CAWSGEDRGIEFF.

The gene calls are TRBV18 and TRBJ2-1, with TRBD2 as a possible D gene (5 bases). CDR1 KGHSH and CDR2 LQKENI come from the germline V gene. This CDR3 is built from 16 residues. Trimming took off 2 bases at V and 6 bases at J, with 17 bases between the two ends. The CDR3 coding sequence is TGTGCCAGCTCACCAGGTAACGCTGACTACTCCAATGAGCAGTTCTTC. This sequence encodes CASSPGNADYSNEQFF.

This rearrangement joins TRBV18 to TRBJ2-3; perhaps D is TRBD1 or TRBD2 (6 bases each). Looked up from germline, CDR1 is KGHSH and CDR2 is LQKENI. The V gene lost 3 bases and the J gene lost 2 bases, with 12 bases spanning the gap. The CDR3 consists of 15 residues. The CDR3, as DNA: TGTGCCAGCTCACCCGAAGGGGGACTCACAGATACGCAGTATTTT. Its protein product is CASSPEGGLTDTQYF.

This sequence joins TRBV29-1 and TRBJ2-7; D possibly uses TRBD1 or TRBD2 (5 bases each). V lost 7 bases and J lost 7, with 23 bases in between. Germline CDR1 reads SQVTM; CDR2 reads ANQGSEA. This CDR3 has 14 amino acids. The CDR3 reads CSGGTVGDLKEQYF. Written as DNA, the CDR3 is TGCAGCGGTGGGACGGTGGGGGACCTAAAGGAGCAGTACTTC.

The rearrangement links TRBV5-5 to TRBJ1-2; TRBD1 aligns across 7 bases. The CDR3 consists of 14 residues. V lost 2 bases and J lost 5; bases outside the gene matches: 6. Germline CDR1 is SGHKS and CDR2 is YYEKEE (reference sequence). As DNA, the CDR3 is TGTGCCAGCAGCTTTGACAGGGCCTTTTATGGCTACACCTTC. This sequence encodes CASSFDRAFYGYTF. The full variable domain, its missing parts supplied by reference TRBV5-5 and TRBJ1-2, is DAGVTQSPTHLIKTRGQQVTLRCSPISGHKSVSWYQQVLGQGPQFIFQYYEKEERGRGNFPDRFSARQFPNYSSELNVNALLLGDSALYLCASSFDRAFYGYTFGSGTRLTVV.

V and J are TRBV7-2 and TRBJ1-2; possibly TRBD1 for D (5 bases). Germline V CDR1 and CDR2: SGHTA, FQGNSA. CDR3 size: 15 residues. V was shortened by 5 bases and J by 4 bases, with 17 bases between the two germline ends. The CDR3 reads CASSGKRDVRYGYTF. CDR3 bases: TGTGCCAGCAGCGGGAAGAGGGACGTTCGCTATGGCTACACCTTC.

The count of this clone is one. The chain recombines TRBV28 with TRBJ2-5, with a weak D call TRBD2 (5 bases). The CDR3 totals 14 residues. CDR1 and CDR2 from the germline V gene are MDHEN and SYDVKM. The V gene lost 7 bases and the J gene lost 10 bases, with 22 bases spanning the gap. Here the CDR3 DNA reads TGTGCCAGCAATCCTCAGGAGGCAAGATTGGGCCAGTACTTC. Amino acids: CASNPQEARLGQYF.

This clone was seen a single time. The chain employs TRBV4-1 and TRBJ2-3, with D possibly matching TRBD2 (6 bases). The V and J ends lost 0 bases and 2 bases respectively, with 15 bases between them. The CDR3 sequence is 17 residues long. Germline assignment: CDR1 MGHRA and CDR2 YSYEKL. The CDR3 DNA reads as TGCGCCAGCAGCCAAGAATCGGCTAGCGCATACACAGATACGCAGTATTTT. Encoded protein: CASSQESASAYTDTQYF.

This chain uses TRBV7-2 with TRBJ1-2; tentatively, D is TRBD1 (6 bases). Deletions cut 2 bases from V and 8 bases from J, with 21 bases between. Germline V lookup: CDR1 SGHTA, CDR2 FQGNSA. This CDR3 spans 16 amino acids. The CDR3 region has the DNA TGTGCCAGCAGCTTAATATTGGTACAGGGTGGTGAGGGCTACACCTTC. Encoded protein: CASSLILVQGGEGYTF.

The rearrangement links TRBV27 to TRBJ1-2; TRBD1 matches 11 bases. This CDR3 is 15 amino acids long. The V gene end was trimmed by 6 bases and the J gene end by 5 bases; junction bases not matched to a gene: 8. The germline V gene has CDR1 MNHEY and CDR2 SMNVEV (reference sequence). The CDR3 sequence: CASRSGQGAQYGYTF. In DNA form, the CDR3 reads TGTGCCAGCAGATCTGGACAGGGGGCGCAGTATGGCTACACCTTC.

This chain connects TRBV11-2 to TRBJ1-3; D gene ambiguous. Germline V lookup: CDR1 SGHAT, CDR2 FQNNGV. The V gene lost 4 bases and the J gene lost 0 bases, with 10 bases spanning the gap. The CDR3 runs to 15 residues. The CDR3 DNA sequence: TGTGCCAGCAGCTCTATGCTGAGCTCTGGAAACACCATATATTTT. As protein: CASSSMLSSGNTIYF.

The chain combines TRBV27 with TRBJ2-5, with no clear D. The CDR3 extends over 13 amino acids. Germline CDR1 and CDR2: MNHEY and SMNVEV (reference sequence). V was cut by 4 bases and J by 0 bases, with 6 bases left in between. The CDR3 sequence: CASSYGYQETQYF. The CDR3 coding sequence is TGTGCCAGCAGTTACGGGTACCAAGAGACCCAGTACTTC.

The chain combines TRBV9 with TRBJ1-3, with 9 bases aligning to TRBD1. Germline CDR1 is SGDLS and CDR2 is YYNGEE. With 0 bases clipped from V and 5 bases from J, the junction kept 3 bases outside the gene matches. This CDR3 is built from 15 residues. The CDR3 reads CASSVEQGARNTIYF. CDR3 DNA: TGTGCCAGCAGCGTAGAACAGGGGGCCAGAAACACCATATATTTT.

This chain links TRBV28 with TRBJ2-1; 7 nucleotides agree with TRBD2. This CDR3 is built from 17 residues. Unmatched junction bases numbered 11, after V lost 1 base and J lost 5 bases. Germline V gene sequence: CDR1 MDHEN, CDR2 SYDVKM. The CDR3 DNA follows: TGTGCCAGCAGTTTATTATGGGCGGGAGTATCCCACAATGAGCAGTTCTTC. Protein sequence: CASSLLWAGVSHNEQFF.

The chain couples TRBV2 to TRBJ2-7; TRBD1 agrees at 9 bases. The V gene's germline CDR1 is SNHLY and CDR2 FYNNEI. Unmatched junction bases numbered 7, after V lost 5 bases and J lost 2 bases. The length of the CDR3 is 15 residues. CDR3 sequence: CASSSNGTGPYEQYF. The CDR3 DNA sequence: TGTGCCAGCAGTTCAAATGGGACAGGGCCCTACGAGCAGTACTTC.

The chain links TRBV27 to TRBJ1-2, with 7 nucleotides matching TRBD1. CDR1 and CDR2 from the germline V gene are MNHEY and SMNVEV (reference sequence). The ends lost 5 bases at V and 4 bases at J; junction bases unmatched: 10. This CDR3 is 15 amino acids long. This CDR3 reads CASSPSTGSGYGYTF. In DNA, the CDR3 is TGTGCCAGCAGTCCCTCGACAGGGAGTGGCTATGGCTACACCTTC.

V is TRBV11-2 and J is TRBJ2-7; TRBD1 agrees at 8 bases. The CDR3 consists of 12 residues. After removal of 1 base from V and 10 bases from J, the junction contained 3 bases not matched to a gene. Per germline, CDR1 SGHAT and CDR2 FQNNGV. The CDR3 reads CASSLGDRCQYF. The CDR3 nucleotides are TGTGCCAGCAGCTTAGGGGACAGGTGCCAGTACTTC.

The genes are TRBV4-2 and TRBJ2-2; no firm D call. The CDR3 contains 14 residues. The germline CDR1 and CDR2 sequences are LGHNA and YNFKEQ. The V end lost 1 base, the J end lost 2 bases, and 5 bases lay between the germline ends. CDR3 in amino acids: CASSQGRNTGELFF. CDR3 DNA: TGTGCCAGCAGCCAAGGAAGAAACACCGGGGAGCTGTTTTTT.

In its sample, this clone was seen once. The J gene is TRBJ2-1, the V gene TRBV5-6; possibly TRBD2 for D (6 bases). The CDR3 totals 16 residues. Germline CDR1 and CDR2: SGHDT and YYEEEE. Trimming shortened V by 2 bases and J by 2 bases, and 14 bases separated the two germline ends. This CDR3 is CASSFGAGPPYNEQFF. The CDR3 DNA is TGTGCCAGCAGCTTTGGGGCGGGACCGCCCTACAATGAGCAGTTCTTC.

The chain carries TRBV11-2 and TRBJ2-3; D is unresolved. There are 15 residues in the CDR3. CDR1 and CDR2 from the germline V gene are SGHAT and FQNNGV. The ends were cut back, 7 bases at V and 0 bases at J, with 14 bases in the middle. CDR3 sequence (DNA): TGTGCCAGCACTCAAAGGGCAGGCAGCACAGATACGCAGTATTTT. Residues: CASTQRAGSTDTQYF.

This CDR3 is CAISEVTQETGGNTEAFF. The CDR3 nucleotides are TGTGCCATCAGTGAGGTGACACAGGAAACCGGGGGGAACACTGAAGCTTTCTTT. V gene TRBV10-3 combines with J gene TRBJ1-1, with D perhaps TRBD1 (5 bases). Germline-derived CDR1 and CDR2 are ENHRY and SYGVKD. Between the trimmed V and J ends, which lost 2 bases and 1 base, there was a span of 20 bases. CDR3 length equals 18 residues.

The gene calls are TRBV29-1 and TRBJ2-2; 7 nucleotides align to TRBD2. Germline assignment: CDR1 SQVTM and CDR2 ANQGSEA. The CDR3 totals 16 residues. Trimming cost V 2 bases and J 4 bases; bases outside gene matches: 10. The CDR3 nucleotides are TGCAGCGTTGAAAGGAGAGCGGGACCGATCACCGGGGAGCTGTTTTTT. The encoded protein is CSVERRAGPITGELFF.

The rearrangement joins TRBV28 to TRBJ2-7; 10 nucleotides align to TRBD2. Trimming cost V 5 bases and J 5 bases; bases outside gene matches: 15. The CDR3 loop spans 17 amino acids. CDR1 is MDHEN and CDR2 is SYDVKM in the germline V gene. This CDR3 reads CASSDDRRAGGPHEQYF. DNA of the CDR3: TGTGCCAGCAGTGACGACCGGAGAGCGGGAGGGCCCCACGAGCAGTACTTC.

For the CDR3, the DNA is TGTGCCAGCAGCCCGCGAACTAGCGGGGAAACCTACAATGAGCAGTTCTTC. Its translation is CASSPRTSGETYNEQFF. This chain connects TRBV14 to TRBJ2-1; TRBD2 matches at 10 bases. The CDR3 runs to 17 residues. The germline gives CDR1 SGHDN, CDR2 FVKESK. The ends lost 4 bases at V and 2 bases at J; junction bases unmatched: 8.

The V and J genes are TRBV4-2 and TRBJ2-7, with TRBD2 identical over 8 bases. CDR3 length: 19 amino acids. Per germline, CDR1 LGHNA and CDR2 YNFKEQ. The V gene end was trimmed by 1 base and the J gene end by 0 bases; junction bases not matched to a gene: 14. CDR3 amino acids: CASSQGTGGPPSSSYEQYF. CDR3 coding DNA: TGTGCCAGCAGCCAAGGTACGGGAGGGCCCCCCTCAAGCTCCTACGAGCAGTACTTC.

The CDR3: CSFYLPRQGDYGYTF. Here the CDR3 DNA reads TGCAGCTTCTACCTCCCTCGACAGGGTGACTATGGCTACACCTTC. The chain links TRBV29-1 to TRBJ1-2, with 7 bases lining up with TRBD1. V lost 8 bases and J lost 3; bases outside the gene matches: 15. CDR1 is SQVTM, CDR2 ANQGSEA, per germline. The CDR3 covers 15 residues.

The chain joins TRBV18 to TRBJ2-2, with TRBD2 matching 7 bases. This CDR3 is 17 amino acids long. V was pared by 2 bases and J by 1 base, with 7 bases of the junction left unmatched. Per the germline V gene, CDR1 is KGHSH and CDR2 is LQKENI. CDR3 region: CASSPSRLAQNTGELFF. CDR3 bases: TGTGCCAGCTCACCATCCCGACTAGCCCAGAACACCGGGGAGCTGTTTTTT.